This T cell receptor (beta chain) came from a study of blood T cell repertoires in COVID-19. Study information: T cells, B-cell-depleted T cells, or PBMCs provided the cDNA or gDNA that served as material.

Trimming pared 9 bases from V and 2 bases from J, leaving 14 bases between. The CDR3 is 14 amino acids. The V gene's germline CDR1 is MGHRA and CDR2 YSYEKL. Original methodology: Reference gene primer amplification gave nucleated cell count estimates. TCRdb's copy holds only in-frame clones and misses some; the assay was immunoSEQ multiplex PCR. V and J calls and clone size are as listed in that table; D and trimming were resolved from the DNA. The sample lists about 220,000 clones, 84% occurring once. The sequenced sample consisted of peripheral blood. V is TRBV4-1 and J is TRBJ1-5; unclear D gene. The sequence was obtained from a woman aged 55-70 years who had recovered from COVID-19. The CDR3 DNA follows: TGCGCCAGTGGGCCCCTTGGGCGCAATCAGCCCCAGCATTTT. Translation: CASGPLGRNQPQHF.